Only one count was recorded for the clone carrying this T cell receptor (beta chain). The sample is drawn from a study of blood T cell repertoires in COVID-19. Study overall: Sites in the United States, Italy and Spain provided acute and convalescent COVID-19 samples.

While infection was still active, Seattle patients were enrolled and then followed longitudinally. Profiled with immunoSEQ multiplex PCR; TCRdb holds only in-frame clones, not every one. The data contain about 170,000 clones, around four fifths of them singletons. J was trimmed by 5 bases and V by 4 bases; bases with no gene match: 2. The CDR3 is made up of 14 amino acids. CDR1 is SGHTA and CDR2 is FQGTGA in the germline V gene. The sequence was obtained from a woman aged 80 or older with COVID-19, enrolled during active disease. The sequenced sample was peripheral blood. The V gene is TRBV7-3, the J gene TRBJ2-2; 9 bases fit TRBD2. CDR3 residues: CASSSGLATGELFF. DNA of the CDR3: TGTGCCAGCAGCTCGGGACTAGCAACCGGGGAGCTGTTTTTT. Variable domain in full (rest from reference TRBV7-3 and TRBJ2-2): GAGVSQTPSNKVTEKGKYVELRCDPISGHTALYWYRQSLGQGPEFLIYFQGTGAADDSGLPNDRFFAVRPEGSVSTLKIQRTERGDSAVYLCASSSGLATGELFFGEGSRLTVL.